This T cell receptor (beta chain) was obtained from a study of patients and donors after allogeneic stem cell transplantation. J gave up 4 bases and V 4 bases, and 6 bases lay outside the gene matches. The germline V gene has CDR1 SNHLY and CDR2 FYNNEI. The CDR3 runs 14 residues. TCRdb itself ran the RT-PCR reads through MiXCR, one entry per CDR3 protein. The data show approximately 200,000 distinct CDR3 sequences, with 40% to 45% seen just once and 33% held by the top ten. This clonotype was seen only a few times. The TCR originated in a human donor who was either an allogeneic HSCT recipient or a stem cell or donor lymphocyte infusion donor (not recorded which). It is not recorded whose cells these are; they may come from a transplant donor. Sample: blood, either unsorted or a sorted T cell fraction (not recorded which). The rearrangement uses TRBV2 and TRBJ2-7, with 8 bases that match TRBD1. The CDR3 DNA sequence: TGTGCCAGCAGTGGCGGACAGGGAGGTTACGAGCAGTACTTC. Translation gives CASSGGQGGYEQYF.